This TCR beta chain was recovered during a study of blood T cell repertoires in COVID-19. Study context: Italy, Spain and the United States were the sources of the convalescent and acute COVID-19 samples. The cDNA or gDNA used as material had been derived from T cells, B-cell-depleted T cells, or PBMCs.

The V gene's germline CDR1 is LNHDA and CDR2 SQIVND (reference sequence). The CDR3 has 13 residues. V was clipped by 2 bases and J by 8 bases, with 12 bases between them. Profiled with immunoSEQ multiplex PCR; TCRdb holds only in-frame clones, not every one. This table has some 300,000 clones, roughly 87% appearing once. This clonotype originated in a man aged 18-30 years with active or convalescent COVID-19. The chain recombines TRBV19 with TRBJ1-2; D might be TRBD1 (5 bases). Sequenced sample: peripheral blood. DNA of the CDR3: TGTGCCAGTAGTATACAGGGCGGTCTCGGCTACACCTTC. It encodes CASSIQGGLGYTF.